This TCR beta chain appears in the sequencing data of a study of control samples from healthy donors and cancer patients. This CDR3 has 14 residues. In germline, CDR1 is MDHEN, CDR2 SYDVKM. Trimming removed 2 bases from V and 6 bases from J, with 13 bases in between. Some clones are missing from TCRdb's copy, which holds only in-frame ones; the method was immunoSEQ multiplex PCR. The sample shows roughly 200,000 clones, around 94% of them seen only once. Sequencing input: blood. The chain recombines TRBV28 with TRBJ1-2; D is perhaps TRBD1 (6 bases). This clonotype originated in a man aged 45-60 years in good health. CDR3 region: CASSLRQEINGYTF. The CDR3 DNA sequence: TGTGCCAGCAGTTTAAGACAGGAGATAAATGGCTACACCTTC.